This TCR beta chain was documented in a study of T cell repertoires in cytomegalovirus infection. TCRdb re-called the reads through MiXCR, storing one row per CDR3 protein. The sample has some 320,000 distinct CDR3 sequences, around a tenth seen once; the top ten hold roughly 4.5%. This clonotype was detected only a few times. The CDR3 has 14 residues. Germline lookup yields CDR1 SEHNR and CDR2 FQNEAQ (reference sequence). Trimming removed 1 base at V and 3 bases at J, with 9 bases between. Sequencing was done on a sample of PBMCs. The chain couples TRBV7-9 to TRBJ2-5; D remains ambiguous. The TCR sequence derives from a human donor in good health (CMV status not recorded). Some clones in this sample may be carry-over from other donors' samples. In nucleotides, the CDR3 is TGTGCCAGCAGCTTAGGCCAGTACGAAGAGACCCAGTACTTC. Protein product: CASSLGQYEETQYF. Supplemented by reference TRBV7-9 and TRBJ2-5, the full variable domain reads DTGVSQNPRHKITKRGQNVTFRCDPISEHNRLYWYRQTLGQGPEFLTYFQNEAQLEKSRLLSDRFSAERPKGSFSTLEIQRTEQGDSAMYLCASSLGQYEETQYFGPGTRLLVL.